This entry lists 10 T cell receptor beta chains sequenced from one sample in a study of regulatory T cells in long-lasting Graves disease. Building of the TCR beta libraries involved iRepertoire HTBI primers and Arm-PCR of CDR3 regions. TCRdb passed the multiplex PCR reads through MiXCR, listing each CDR3 protein once. Among 400,000 or so distinct CDR3 sequences listed, about 20% were seen once. This sample's time point: persistent/refractory GD, antithyroid drugs over 5 years with positive TRAb. Construction of the TCR library relied on RNA isolated from PBMCs. Sequencing used peripheral blood mononuclear cells (PBMCs), obtained when the disease was refractory, from a patient treated with antithyroid drugs. These receptors came from a female donor with Graves disease.

This clonotype was detected ten times or more. The chain couples TRBV9 to TRBJ1-2, with a possible D match to TRBD1 (5 bases). V dropped 0 bases and J dropped 4 bases, with 13 bases sitting between them. Germline-derived CDR1 and CDR2 are SGDLS and YYNGEE. CDR3 length equals 15 residues. The CDR3 sequence is CASSVGAGPGYGYTF. CDR3 in DNA: TGTGCCAGCAGCGTAGGCGCAGGGCCAGGCTATGGCTACACCTTC. Full variable domain (remainder filled in from reference TRBV9 and TRBJ1-2): DSGVTQTPKHLITATGQRVTLRCSPRSGDLSVYWYQQSLDQGLQFLIQYYNGEERAKGNILERFSAQQFPDLHSELNLSSLELGDSALYFCASSVGAGPGYGYTFGSGTRLTVV.

V and J are TRBV20-1 and TRBJ1-1; 9 bases are a match to TRBD1. This CDR3 has 12 amino acids. The junction had 1 base not matched to a gene; V was cut back by 3 bases and J by 5 bases. Germline loops: CDR1 DFQATT, CDR2 SNEGSKA (reference sequence). The CDR3 spells CSARTGGTEAFF. The CDR3 coding sequence is TGCAGTGCTAGGACAGGGGGGACTGAAGCTTTCTTT.

The genes are TRBV27 and TRBJ2-4, with 12 bases fitting TRBD2. V trimming: 5 bases; J trimming: 1 base; junction bases outside the gene matches: 3. CDR1 is MNHEY and CDR2 is SMNVEV in the germline V gene (reference sequence). This CDR3 has 16 residues. CDR3 in DNA: TGTGCCAGCAGTCGGACTAGCGGGATCGCCAAAAACATTCAGTACTTC. This codes for CASSRTSGIAKNIQYF.

This clonotype was detected a few times. The CDR3 DNA reads as TGTGCCAGCAGTGAAGCAAGGAGCGGGCTAGGCTCCGGGGAGCTGTTTTTT. Protein product: CASSEARSGLGSGELFF. The V call is TRBV2, the J call TRBJ2-2; a weak D match, TRBD2 (6 bases). Germline CDR1 is SNHLY and CDR2 is FYNNEI. Trimming cost V 0 bases and J 6 bases, with 17 bases left between them. The CDR3 runs to 17 residues.

This clonotype was counted many times. The chain joins TRBV28 to TRBJ2-5; 8 bases are shared with TRBD1. Trimming at V came to 3 bases and at J to 5 bases, leaving 11 bases not matched to a gene. CDR3 length: 16 residues. Per germline, CDR1 MDHEN and CDR2 SYDVKM. The CDR3 loop is CASSLLTGGNTETQYF. The DNA for the CDR3 is TGTGCCAGCAGTTTGCTCACAGGGGGAAATACGGAGACCCAGTACTTC.

This clonotype was observed a handful of times. The chain is built from TRBV11-2 and TRBJ2-2, with 12 bases lining up with TRBD2. Germline lookup yields CDR1 SGHAT and CDR2 FQNNGV. The junction had 10 bases not matched to a gene; V was cut back by 4 bases and J by 7 bases. This CDR3 region has 17 residues. CDR3 protein: CASSYQLAGGFIGELFF. The DNA of the CDR3 is TGTGCCAGCAGCTACCAACTAGCGGGAGGATTTATCGGGGAGCTGTTTTTT.

This clonotype was counted only a few times. The chain uses TRBV27 and TRBJ1-1, with 8 positions matching TRBD1. V trimming: 5 bases; J trimming: 4 bases; junction bases outside the gene matches: 9. This CDR3 has 15 amino acids. CDR1 MNHEY and CDR2 SMNVEV come from the germline V gene (reference sequence). The CDR3 nucleotides are TGTGCCAGCAGTCCCGGGACAGGAGGGCGCACTGAAGCTTTCTTT. It is translated as CASSPGTGGRTEAFF.

Worth noting for this clonotype: With a much larger clone just one base away, this may be a read error. The genes are TRBV18 and TRBJ2-5, with 9 bases identical to TRBD1. Trimming at V came to 8 bases and at J to 4 bases, leaving 5 bases not matched to a gene. The CDR3 is 13 amino acids. CDR1 is KGHSH, CDR2 LQKENI, per germline. The CDR3 bases are TGTGCCAGCCCTCACAGGGGGCCAGAGACCCAGTACTTC. As protein: CASPHRGPETQYF.

The chain is built from TRBV30 and TRBJ2-7, with D possibly being TRBD2 (6 bases). V was shortened by 7 bases and J by 3 bases, with 19 bases between the two germline ends. Germline CDR1 reads GTSNPN; CDR2 reads SVGIG (reference sequence). The CDR3 length is 14 residues. The CDR3 sequence: CALTRTPDYYEQYF. CDR3 in DNA: TGTGCCTTGACCAGGACACCGGACTACTACGAGCAGTACTTC.

This clonotype was seen repeatedly, ten times or more. The V gene is TRBV20-1, the J gene TRBJ2-1; no firm D call. CDR1 and CDR2 from the germline V gene are DFQATT and SNEGSKA (reference sequence). The CDR3 runs to 16 residues. The V end lost 4 bases, the J end lost 4 bases, and 20 bases lay between the germline ends. CDR3 residues: CSAIPRKGVGYNEQFF. CDR3 nucleotides: TGCAGTGCTATCCCGAGGAAAGGTGTCGGGTACAATGAGCAGTTCTTC.